The rows below give T cell receptor beta chains drawn from one sample of a study of tumour-infiltrating T cells in Burkitt lymphoma. Here immunoSEQ multiplex PCR was the method, and the copy in TCRdb shows in-frame clones only, minus some. The table includes about 9,200 clones, around two thirds detected once. Sample: tumor tissue. The receptors originated from a human donor with diffuse large B-cell lymphoma. Each CDR3 is given with its conserved first and last residue. A D gene is named only where the DNA matches it firmly. Not every row has a clone size; where given, it reads once, few, many or a size class.

J,size,V,D,DNA,CDR3
TRBJ2-5,few,TRBV29-1,.,TGCAGCGTTGGGCTCCATGGTCTAGCGAGTGGGGAGACCCAGTACTTC,CSVGLHGLASGETQYF
TRBJ2-5,.,TRBV27,TRBD1,TGTGCCAGCAGTTTAAGGCAGGGGGAACGGGAGACCCAGTACTTC,CASSLRQGERETQYF
TRBJ2-1,.,TRBV6-6,.,TGTGCCAGCAGTTACTGGAGGGATCAGCAGTTCTTC,CASSYWRDQQFF
TRBJ1-5,few,TRBV28,.,TGTGCCAGCAGTCCCTTCAGAGGCCTTAACAATCAGCCCCAGCATTTT,CASSPFRGLNNQPQHF
TRBJ1-4,medium-sized,TRBV19,TRBD1,TGTGCCAGTAGCCCGGGACAGCCAAATGAAAAACTGTTTTTT,CASSPGQPNEKLFF
TRBJ2-3,.,TRBV14,TRBD2,TGTGCCAGCAGCCCACTCCGTTTCGGTAGCGGGGGAGCCCCAGATACGCAGTATTTT,CASSPLRFGSGGAPDTQYF
TRBJ1-3,.,TRBV18,.,TGTGCCAGCTCACCGCGATCGGGACCAAGCGGAAACACCATATATTTT,CASSPRSGPSGNTIYF
TRBJ1-3,.,TRBV10-2,.,TGCGCCAGCAGTGAACTTATCTACTCTGGAAACACCATATATTTT,CASSELIYSGNTIYF
TRBJ1-1,.,TRBV11-2,.,TGTGCCAGCAGCTCTCGACAAAGTAACACTGAAGCTTTCTTT,CASSSRQSNTEAFF
TRBJ2-7,.,TRBV7-6,TRBD1,TGTGCCAGCAGCTTAGGGGCAGGGGGAAAGGGGGAGCAGTACTTC,CASSLGAGGKGEQYF
TRBJ1-1,.,TRBV6-6,.,TGTGCCAGCACTCCGTTGGTAATCACTGAAGCTTTCTTT,CASTPLVITEAFF
TRBJ2-3,.,TRBV19,.,TGTGCCAGTAGCTCGTTAGGGGGGCGAGAGACAGATACGCAGTATTTT,CASSSLGGRETDTQYF
TRBJ2-3,once,TRBV9,.,TGTGCCAGCAGCGTAGTAATGTATCCAGATACGCAGTATTTT,CASSVVMYPDTQYF
TRBJ2-7,.,TRBV2,.,TGTGCCAGCAGTCCTCGGGGGGCTTCTACCTACGAGCAGTACTTC,CASSPRGASTYEQYF
TRBJ1-4,.,TRBV16,TRBD1,TGTGCCAGCAGCCTCCAAGGCACAGGGGTCGAAAAACTGTTTTTT,CASSLQGTGVEKLFF
TRBJ2-1,.,TRBV6-6,TRBD1,TGTGCCAGCAGTAACAGGGGAACCTACAATGAGCAGTTCTTC,CASSNRGTYNEQFF
TRBJ1-3,.,TRBV2,.,TGTGCCAGCAGTGAAGTGGCCTTCTCTGGAAACACCATATATTTT,CASSEVAFSGNTIYF
TRBJ1-6,.,TRBV2,.,TGTGCCAGCAGTGGGACAGAAGATTCACCCCTCCACTTT,CASSGTEDSPLHF
TRBJ1-6,.,TRBV7-2,TRBD1,TGTGCCAGCAGCTTACTCCGGGACAGCAGAAATTCACCCCTCCACTTT,CASSLLRDSRNSPLHF
TRBJ2-1,.,TRBV19,.,TGTGCCAGTAGTATCGTACCCCCGGGCAATGAGCAGTTCTTC,CASSIVPPGNEQFF
TRBJ2-1,few,TRBV15,.,TGTGCCACCAGCAGAATTGGACTTGACAATGAGCAGTTCTTC,CATSRIGLDNEQFF
TRBJ2-3,.,TRBV27,.,TGTGCCAGCAGCTCGGACAGAGAAGGGACAGATACGCAGTATTTT,CASSSDREGTDTQYF
TRBJ1-5,.,TRBV6-1,.,TGTGCCAGCAGTCCAGTTTCCGGGGGTCAGCCCCAGCATTTT,CASSPVSGGQPQHF
TRBJ1-2,.,TRBV29-1,.,TGCAGCGTTGAAAGGGGTTCAGGGAACTATGGCTACACCTTC,CSVERGSGNYGYTF
TRBJ1-1,.,TRBV5-1,.,TGCGCCAGCAGCTTGACAGGTAACACTGAAGCTTTCTTT,CASSLTGNTEAFF
TRBJ2-1,.,TRBV19,.,TGTGCCAGTAGTAAGGGGGGCTCCTACAATGAGCAGTTCTTC,CASSKGGSYNEQFF
TRBJ1-1,.,TRBV10-2,.,TGCGCCAGCAGTTTCGGAGAGAGCACTGAAGCTTTCTTT,CASSFGESTEAFF
TRBJ1-2,.,TRBV10-3,TRBD1,TGTGCCATCAGAACGACAGGGTCGGACTACACCTTC,CAIRTTGSDYTF
TRBJ2-1,medium-sized,TRBV29-1,TRBD1,TGCAGCACCGACAGGGACGGCTACAATGAGCAGTTCTTC,CSTDRDGYNEQFF
TRBJ2-1,.,TRBV4-1,.,TGCGCCAGCAGCCCCCGACTCGCTAACGGCAATGAGCAGTTCTTC,CASSPRLANGNEQFF
TRBJ2-1,.,TRBV5-1,.,TGCGCCAGCAGCACGGACAGTTACAATGAGCAGTTCTTC,CASSTDSYNEQFF
TRBJ1-4,.,TRBV7-8,.,TGTGCCAGCAGCCCCGAGGGGGAGGGAAAACTGTTTTTT,CASSPEGEGKLFF
TRBJ1-4,.,TRBV30,.,TGTGCCTGGAGTGTAAGGGTTTCTGAAAAACTGTTTTTT,CAWSVRVSEKLFF
TRBJ2-1,.,TRBV7-9,TRBD1,TGTGCCAGCAGCCCAGCAGAGGGACAGGGCTACAATGAGCAGTTCTTC,CASSPAEGQGYNEQFF
TRBJ2-7,.,TRBV29-1,.,TGCAGCGTTGTCGCAGGCCGAGACGAGCAGTACTTC,CSVVAGRDEQYF
TRBJ2-3,once,TRBV5-6,.,TGTGCCAGCAGCTGGTGGGGGGACTTTCGCACAGATACGCAGTATTTT,CASSWWGDFRTDTQYF
TRBJ1-5,.,TRBV19,.,TGTGCCAGTAGTATAGCATCAGGGGACAATCAGCCCCAGCATTTT,CASSIASGDNQPQHF
TRBJ2-2,once,TRBV11-3,.,TGTGCCAGCAGCTTTAGTACCGGGGAGCTGTTTTTT,CASSFSTGELFF
TRBJ2-1,.,TRBV2,.,TGTGCCAGCGGGGGACACCCTCGCCTGAGGAATGAGCAGTTCTTC,CASGGHPRLRNEQFF
TRBJ2-2,.,TRBV7-8,TRBD1,TGTGCCAGCAGCCAAGGGACAGGGATCACCGGGGAGCTGTTTTTT,CASSQGTGITGELFF
TRBJ1-2,.,TRBV30,.,TGTGCCTGGAGTGGCGCTGACTATGGCTACACCTTC,CAWSGADYGYTF
TRBJ2-3,.,TRBV7-6,TRBD1,TGTGCCAGCAGCCAAGGACAGGGAGCAGATACGCAGTATTTT,CASSQGQGADTQYF
TRBJ2-4,few,TRBV7-9,.,TGTGCCAGCAGCTTTTGGGGGAACATTCAGTACTTC,CASSFWGNIQYF
TRBJ1-4,.,TRBV6-1,TRBD1,TGTGCCAGCAGGACCCTCAGGGGGCGTGTTGAAAAACTGTTTTTT,CASRTLRGRVEKLFF
TRBJ2-1,.,TRBV5-1,TRBD2,TGCGCCAGCAGCAGGACTAGCGGGGGGCTGTCTGGCTACAATGAGCAGTTCTTC,CASSRTSGGLSGYNEQFF
TRBJ2-7,.,TRBV7-2,TRBD1,TGTGCCAGCAGCTTAGCGTTCAGGGGGCGCGAGCAGTACTTC,CASSLAFRGREQYF
TRBJ1-5,medium-sized,TRBV23-1,.,TGCGCCAGCAGTCAGTACCGGGACAAAGATAGCAATCAGCCCCAGCATTTT,CASSQYRDKDSNQPQHF
TRBJ1-2,.,TRBV20-1,.,TGCAGTGCTTACCAGGGAGATGGCTACACCTTC,CSAYQGDGYTF
TRBJ1-1,large,TRBV6-1,TRBD1,TGTGCCAGCAGTGAAGGGAACAGGGGCGCTGAAGCTTTCTTT,CASSEGNRGAEAFF